The subject of this entry is one TCR beta chain. These archived tumors were resected from patients never given neoadjuvant therapy beforehand. CDR1 is KGHSH, CDR2 LQKENI, per germline. The CDR3 spans 15 residues. Trimming cost V 0 bases and J 4 bases, with 9 bases left between them. This table comes from immunoSEQ multiplex PCR, and its TCRdb copy is limited to in-frame clones, with some not included. The table lists 3,800 or so clones, about 53% of them singletons. The data originate from a study of CXCR4 blockade with PD-1 therapy in pancreatic cancer. Source material: tumor tissue. The TCR originated in a human donor with pancreatic ductal adenocarcinoma. V gene TRBV18 combines with J gene TRBJ2-2; the D is unclear. The CDR3 DNA reads as TGTGCCAGCTCACCACCGAGCAGGCTCACCGGGGAGCTGTTTTTT. Translation gives CASSPPSRLTGELFF.